This passage covers 15 T cell receptor beta chains from one sample sequenced in a study of T cell responses to AZD1222 COVID-19 vaccine. The repertoire was sequenced with immunoSEQ multiplex PCR; TCRdb's copy has only in-frame clones and lacks some. The sample holds 150,000 to 200,000 clones, 85% to 95% seen once. Sequences were derived from peripheral blood, sampled on day 0 of AZD1222 vaccination. These receptors were obtained from an adult in good health.

Only one count was recorded for this clone. The V call is TRBV2, the J call TRBJ1-1; tentative D call: TRBD1 (5 bases). CDR3 length: 13 amino acids. Trimming took off 7 bases at V and 7 bases at J, with 16 bases between the two ends. Germline V gene lookup returns CDR1 SNHLY and CDR2 FYNNEI. CDR3 nucleotides: TGTGCCAGCATTCCAGACAGACTAATTGAAGCTTTCTTT. Amino acid sequence: CASIPDRLIEAFF.

This chain joins TRBV28 and TRBJ2-3; D is perhaps TRBD1 (5 bases). The CDR3 contains 13 residues. Trimming left V 3 bases short and J 6 bases short, with 10 bases between. Germline values: CDR1 MDHEN, CDR2 SYDVKM. The CDR3 DNA reads TGTGCCAGCAGTTTCAGGGCCGGTGATACGCAGTATTTT. Translated, it gives CASSFRAGDTQYF.

J is TRBJ2-6 and V is TRBV28; the D is unclear. The CDR3 loop spans 15 amino acids. Trimming cost V 0 bases and J 0 bases, with 3 bases left between them. Germline values: CDR1 MDHEN, CDR2 SYDVKM. The CDR3 DNA reads TGTGCCAGCAGTTTATGGTTCTCTGGGGCCAACGTCCTGACTTTC. Amino acids: CASSLWFSGANVLTF.

V usage is TRBV6-5 and J usage is TRBJ1-2; D uncertain. The V gene lost 0 bases and the J gene lost 4 bases, with 15 bases spanning the gap. Germline V gives CDR1 MNHEY, CDR2 SVGAGI. The CDR3 totals 16 residues. The CDR3 reads CASSYSVGQPFYGYTF. CDR3 nucleotide sequence: TGTGCCAGCAGTTACTCGGTAGGGCAGCCCTTCTATGGCTACACCTTC.

This chain connects TRBV29-1 to TRBJ1-1; no definite D call. The CDR3 has 14 amino acids. CDR1 is SQVTM, CDR2 ANQGSEA, per germline. V lost 5 bases to trimming and J lost 0 bases, with 13 bases between them. In DNA form, the CDR3 reads TGCAGCGTTTACAGTAGGCGGATGAACACTGAAGCTTTCTTT. Amino acid sequence: CSVYSRRMNTEAFF.

J is TRBJ2-1 and V is TRBV7-9; TRBD1 matches 7 bases. The CDR3 loop spans 12 amino acids. Trimming cost V 0 bases and J 10 bases; bases outside gene matches: 0. Germline V gene lookup returns CDR1 SEHNR and CDR2 FQNEAQ (reference sequence). The CDR3 reads CASSLADREQFF. The DNA for the CDR3 is TGTGCCAGCAGCTTAGCGGACAGGGAGCAGTTCTTC.

DNA for the CDR3: TGTGCCAGCAGTTACTCGTCGGGGGTGGGTCAGCCCCAGCATTTT. This gives the protein CASSYSSGVGQPQHF. The chain employs TRBV6-5 and TRBJ1-5, with a weak D call TRBD1 (5 bases). From germline, CDR1 is MNHEY and CDR2 SVGAGI. V gave up 0 bases and J gave up 6 bases, with 12 bases separating them. This CDR3 region has 15 residues.

The gene calls are TRBV9 and TRBJ1-2; tentatively, D is TRBD1 (5 bases). Germline CDR1 and CDR2: SGDLS and YYNGEE. This CDR3 has 16 amino acids. V shed 3 bases and J shed 8 bases, with 23 bases lying between them. In DNA, the CDR3 is TGTGCCAGCAGCGCGGGACGAGTCGCAACTACTGGGGGCTACACCTTC. Amino acids: CASSAGRVATTGGYTF.

The rearrangement uses TRBV28 and TRBJ1-2; D remains ambiguous. The CDR3 is 15 residues long. Per the germline V gene, CDR1 is MDHEN and CDR2 is SYDVKM. The V and J ends lost 2 bases and 7 bases respectively, with 17 bases between them. CDR3 coding DNA: TGTGCCAGCAGTTTAAAGGCGGACTGGATAGGTGGCTACACCTTC. Amino acid sequence: CASSLKADWIGGYTF.

The chain has TRBV5-1 and TRBJ2-1, with TRBD1 matching 9 bases. The CDR3 has 16 amino acids. Per germline, CDR1 SGHRS and CDR2 YFSETQ. Trimming took 4 bases from V and 8 from J; bases not matched to a gene: 13. The CDR3 DNA sequence: TGCGCCAGCAGCAAAGGAACAGGGACAGGGCCTCATGAGCAGTTCTTC. Amino acids: CASSKGTGTGPHEQFF.

In this sample, this clone turned up once. The chain couples TRBV27 to TRBJ1-1; possibly TRBD1 for D (6 bases). Per the germline V gene, CDR1 is MNHEY and CDR2 is SMNVEV (reference sequence). Trimming removed 7 bases at V and 4 bases at J, with 19 bases between. There are 15 residues in the CDR3. The CDR3, as DNA: TGTGCCAGCAACCGAGATCCTCAGGGGCCCACTGAAGCTTTCTTT. This translates into CASNRDPQGPTEAFF.

Concerning this clone: This sample also contains other DNA sequences that code for the same CDR3. This sequence joins TRBV30 and TRBJ1-3; D is ambiguous. V lost 3 bases to trimming and J lost 1 base, with 4 bases between them. The germline gives CDR1 GTSNPN, CDR2 SVGIG (reference sequence). The CDR3 totals 12 residues. CDR3 sequence (DNA): TGTGCCTGGAGCCTGTCTGGAAACACCATATATTTT. It yields the protein CAWSLSGNTIYF.

The chain combines TRBV10-3 with TRBJ1-1; D is ambiguous. Germline V gene data show CDR1 as ENHRY and CDR2 as SYGVKD. CDR3 length: 15 residues. V lost 3 bases and J 0 bases, leaving 11 bases between the germline ends. CDR3 loop: CAISDRSSLNTEAFF. The CDR3 coding sequence is TGTGCCATCAGTGACAGGTCTTCCTTGAACACTGAAGCTTTCTTT.

This chain connects TRBV19 to TRBJ1-3, with TRBD1 identical over 7 bases. The junction had 14 bases not matched to a gene; V was cut back by 6 bases and J by 0 bases. Per the germline V gene, CDR1 is LNHDA and CDR2 is SQIVND (reference sequence). The CDR3 sequence is 18 residues long. The CDR3 spells CASREDRSAYFSGNTIYF. The CDR3 coding sequence is TGTGCCAGTAGGGAGGACAGGAGCGCCTATTTCTCTGGAAACACCATATATTTT.

This chain's CDR3 is CASSYREIDEQYF. Written as DNA, the CDR3 is TGTGCCAGCAGTTACAGGGAGATCGACGAGCAGTACTTC. The chain joins TRBV6-2 or TRBV6-3 to TRBJ2-7; a possible D gene is TRBD2 (5 bases). The germline V and J ends were trimmed by 2 bases and 5 bases, with 10 bases remaining between them. The CDR3 has 13 residues. CDR1 is MNHEY, CDR2 SVGEGT, per germline.